The 31 T cell receptor beta chains given below trace back to one sample, sequenced in a study of blood T cell repertoires in COVID-19. Assay used: immunoSEQ multiplex PCR; TCRdb lists only in-frame clones, some missing. Here the sample spans about 270,000 clones, 80% to 90% being singletons. The specimen sequenced was peripheral blood. The receptors stem from a woman aged 70-85 years with acute or convalescent COVID-19.

The chain employs TRBV5-1 and TRBJ1-6; D is perhaps TRBD1 (5 bases). Germline V gene sequence: CDR1 SGHRS, CDR2 YFSETQ. CDR3 size: 15 residues. The V end was cut by 0 bases, the J end by 7 bases, with 11 bases between. CDR3 DNA: TGCGCCAGCAGCTTGGTTGGGGAGGGGAATTCACCCCTCCACTTT. This codes for CASSLVGEGNSPLHF.

V is TRBV7-3 and J is TRBJ1-1, with 7 positions matching TRBD1. Unmatched junction bases numbered 6, after V lost 5 bases and J lost 0 bases. The CDR3 runs 15 residues. CDR1 and CDR2 from the germline V gene are SGHTA and FQGTGA. CDR3 DNA: TGTGCCAGCAGCATCGACAGGGTGATGAACACTGAAGCTTTCTTT. Its protein product is CASSIDRVMNTEAFF. Complete variable domain (other parts from reference TRBV7-3 and TRBJ1-1): GAGVSQTPSNKVTEKGKYVELRCDPISGHTALYWYRQSLGQGPEFLIYFQGTGAADDSGLPNDRFFAVRPEGSVSTLKIQRTERGDSAVYLCASSIDRVMNTEAFFGQGTRLTVV.

The chain combines TRBV6-1 with TRBJ2-1; D ambiguous. V lost 0 bases, J lost 15 bases, and 12 bases lay in between. Germline loops: CDR1 MNHNS, CDR2 SASEGT. The CDR3 contains 12 residues. CDR3 sequence reads: CASSEAANEAFF. Here the CDR3 DNA reads TGTGCCAGCAGTGAAGCTGCCAACGAAGCGTTCTTC.

The V and J genes are TRBV6-6 and TRBJ1-4, with TRBD1 matching over 9 bases. The germline V gene has CDR1 MNHNY and CDR2 SVGAGI (reference sequence). The CDR3 is made up of 15 amino acids. J gave up 8 bases and V 0 bases, and 4 bases lay outside the gene matches. This CDR3 is CASSYSGTGLEKLFF. CDR3 nucleotides: TGTGCCAGCAGTTACTCGGGGACAGGGTTGGAAAAACTGTTTTTT.

Of note for this clone: One end of the junction does not line up with germline, which may come from a read error. V usage is TRBV7-7 and J usage is TRBJ2-7; a weak D match, TRBD2 (5 bases). The length of the CDR3 is 13 residues. CDR1 is SSHAT and CDR2 is FNYEAQ in the germline V gene (reference sequence). CDR3 region: CASSLRPGDEQYF. DNA for the CDR3: TGTGCTAGCAGCTTAAGGCCCGGGGACGAGCAGTACTTC.

The J gene is TRBJ2-3, the V gene TRBV5-1, with 9 bases that match TRBD2. V was clipped by 1 base and J by 2 bases; unmatched bases: 2. The length of the CDR3 is 15 residues. In germline, CDR1 is SGHRS, CDR2 YFSETQ. The CDR3 DNA follows: TGCGCCAGCAGCTTGAGCGGGGGGACCACAGATACGCAGTATTTT. This gives the protein CASSLSGGTTDTQYF.

The chain has TRBV1 and TRBJ2-1; the table's TRBD2 call for D was not verified on the DNA. TRBV1 is reported as a pseudogene. The CDR3 sequence is 15 residues long. CDR3 DNA: TGCACCAGCAGCCAAGCTAGGACTATGTACAATGAGCAGTTCTTC. Protein: CTSSQARTMYNEQFF.

This rearrangement joins TRBV10-3 to TRBJ2-3, with D maybe TRBD1 (6 bases). This CDR3 spans 14 amino acids. Trimming removed 11 bases from V and 4 bases from J, with 19 bases in between. Germline V gives CDR1 ENHRY, CDR2 SYGVKD. The CDR3 DNA reads TGTGCCTCCAGGGACACGCGCGGAGCAGATACGCAGTATTTT. It yields the protein CASRDTRGADTQYF.

V gene TRBV13 combines with J gene TRBJ1-2; a weak D match, TRBD1 (5 bases). The CDR3 is 15 residues long. V dropped 5 bases and J dropped 3 bases, with 16 bases sitting between them. The germline CDR1 and CDR2 sequences are PRHDT and FYEKMQ (reference sequence). The DNA for the CDR3 is TGTGCCAGCAGCCCCCGCGGCAGGGCTGACTATGGCTACACCTTC. Protein: CASSPRGRADYGYTF.

The V and J genes are TRBV5-1 and TRBJ2-5, with 8 bases lining up with TRBD2. J was trimmed by 4 bases and V by 3 bases; bases with no gene match: 5. This CDR3 spans 14 amino acids. CDR1 is SGHRS, CDR2 YFSETQ, per germline. This chain's CDR3 is CASSSFRGGETQYF. The DNA for the CDR3 is TGCGCCAGCAGCTCCTTTCGGGGGGGAGAGACCCAGTACTTC. The whole variable domain, filled in from reference TRBV5-1 and TRBJ2-5, reads KAGVTQTPRYLIKTRGQQVTLSCSPISGHRSVSWYQQTPGQGLQFLFEYFSETQRNKGNFPGRFSGRQFSNSRSEMNVSTLELGDSALYLCASSSFRGGETQYFGPGTRLLVL.

V usage is TRBV9 and J usage is TRBJ1-6; D gene unclear. This CDR3 region has 12 residues. The V end was cut by 3 bases, the J end by 15 bases, with 13 bases between. Germline V gene sequence: CDR1 SGDLS, CDR2 YYNGEE. The CDR3 here is CASSAAASVLHF. CDR3 nucleotide sequence: TGTGCCAGCAGCGCCGCAGCGTCAGTCCTCCACTTT.

This clone was picked up a small number of times. The sample contains more than one DNA sequence encoding this CDR3. The chain uses TRBV3-1 (or the pseudogene TRBV3-2) and TRBJ2-2, with a tentative D call TRBD1 (6 bases). Germline CDR1 LGHDT, CDR2 YNNKEL (reference sequence). V lost 4 bases and J 2 bases, leaving 8 bases between the germline ends. The CDR3 length is 14 residues. Here the CDR3 DNA reads TGTGCCAGCAGCCTCAGGGGTAACACCGGGGAGCTGTTTTTT. This translates into CASSLRGNTGELFF.

This clone appeared a single time. The chain recombines TRBV2 with TRBJ1-5; 7 bases align to TRBD1. The CDR3 runs to 13 residues. The germline gives CDR1 SNHLY, CDR2 FYNNEI. The V and J ends lost 7 bases and 3 bases, in that order; junction bases with no gene match: 3. The CDR3 reads CASNRGVNQPQHF. The CDR3 DNA sequence: TGTGCCAGCAACAGGGGTGTCAATCAGCCCCAGCATTTT.

CDR3 protein: CATSRIEADTQYF. The CDR3 DNA sequence: TGTGCCACCAGCCGCATTGAGGCAGATACGCAGTATTTT. This rearrangement joins TRBV15 to TRBJ2-3; the D is unclear. The V gene lost 5 bases and the J gene lost 4 bases, with 10 bases spanning the gap. Looked up from germline, CDR1 is LNHNV and CDR2 is YYDKDF (reference sequence). The CDR3 loop spans 13 amino acids. Variable domain in full (rest from reference TRBV15 and TRBJ2-3): DAMVIQNPRYQVTQFGKPVTLSCSQTLNHNVMYWYQQKSSQAPKLLFHYYDKDFNNEADTPDNFQSRRPNTSFCFLDIRSPGLGDTAMYLCATSRIEADTQYFGPGTRLTVL.

The genes are TRBV6-1 and TRBJ1-3, with a possible D match to TRBD1 (6 bases). The CDR3 spans 14 residues. Germline values: CDR1 MNHNS, CDR2 SASEGT. Trimming left V 3 bases short and J 3 bases short, with 9 bases between. The CDR3 bases are TGTGCCAGCAGTGACAGGGGTTTTGGAAACACCATATATTTT. Encoded protein: CASSDRGFGNTIYF.

Only one count was recorded for this clone. The sample contains more than one DNA sequence encoding this CDR3. The genes are TRBV3-1 (or the pseudogene TRBV3-2) and TRBJ1-1; D remains ambiguous. The germline V and J ends were trimmed by 1 base and 10 bases, with 7 bases remaining between them. Germline-derived CDR1 and CDR2 are LGHDT and YNNKEL (reference sequence). The CDR3 loop spans 11 amino acids. CDR3 amino acids: CASSQGVGAFF. The CDR3 coding sequence is TGTGCCAGCAGCCAAGGAGTTGGAGCTTTCTTT.

The chain employs TRBV6-4 and TRBJ1-2, with 10 positions matching TRBD1. This CDR3 has 13 amino acids. With V trimmed by 4 bases and J by 10 bases, 6 bases remained unmatched. CDR1 MRHNA and CDR2 SNTAGT come from the germline V gene. The CDR3 loop reads CASSGDRGLSYTF. In nucleotides, the CDR3 is TGTGCCAGCAGTGGGGACAGGGGTTTATCCTACACCTTC.

The genes are TRBV18 and TRBJ2-3, with D hard to call. Germline CDR1 reads KGHSH; CDR2 reads LQKENI. This CDR3 is 14 amino acids long. Trimming cost V 3 bases and J 1 base, with 8 bases left between them. The CDR3 here is CASSPRTRTDTQYF. In nucleotides, the CDR3 is TGTGCCAGCTCACCGCGAACCCGCACAGATACGCAGTATTTT.

The chain couples TRBV3-1 (or the pseudogene TRBV3-2) to TRBJ1-2; a weak D match, TRBD1 (5 bases). Germline V gene data show CDR1 as LGHDT and CDR2 as YNNKEL (reference sequence). The V and J ends lost 5 bases and 4 bases respectively, with 11 bases between them. CDR3 size: 13 residues. CDR3 DNA sequence: TGTGCCAGCAGCTCAGGGTTAAGCTATGGCTACACCTTC. It encodes CASSSGLSYGYTF.

The chain has TRBV3-1 (or the pseudogene TRBV3-2) and TRBJ1-2, with a weak D call TRBD1 (5 bases). The CDR3 spans 18 residues. Per germline, CDR1 LGHDT and CDR2 YNNKEL (reference sequence). Trimming removed 1 base at V and 4 bases at J, with 22 bases between. CDR3 protein: CASSQAGISGGVSYGYTF. DNA of the CDR3: TGTGCCAGCAGCCAAGCAGGTATATCGGGGGGGGTCAGCTATGGCTACACCTTC.

The V and J genes are TRBV6-5 and TRBJ2-5; 9 nucleotides match TRBD2. Looked up from germline, CDR1 is MNHEY and CDR2 is SVGAGI. This CDR3 comprises 15 residues. The V segment lost 2 bases and the J segment 6 bases; nucleotides outside the gene matches: 7. Here the CDR3 DNA reads TGTGCCAGCAGTTACGGCGGGGGGGCTATGAAGACCCAGTACTTC. It specifies CASSYGGGAMKTQYF.

CDR3: CASRAAGTGFGEQYF. The CDR3 nucleotides read TGTGCCAGCAGGGCTGCCGGGACAGGGTTCGGCGAGCAGTACTTC. V gene TRBV2 combines with J gene TRBJ2-7, with 9 bases matching TRBD1. The CDR3 spans 15 residues. Trimming cost V 6 bases and J 6 bases; bases outside gene matches: 12. CDR1 is SNHLY, CDR2 FYNNEI, per germline.

In its sample, this clone was seen a few times. V and J are TRBV5-1 and TRBJ1-3; D remains unclear. Trimming shortened V by 0 bases and J by 4 bases, and 11 bases separated the two germline ends. The CDR3 runs to 15 residues. Germline loops: CDR1 SGHRS, CDR2 YFSETQ. CDR3 coding DNA: TGCGCCAGCAGCTTGGAAGGAACTAGGGGAAACACCATATATTTT. Translated, it gives CASSLEGTRGNTIYF.

This clone has a handful of counts. The rearrangement uses TRBV3-1 (or the pseudogene TRBV3-2) and TRBJ2-7, with unresolved D. The CDR3 runs to 14 residues. V shed 6 bases and J shed 1 base, with 13 bases lying between them. In germline, CDR1 is LGHDT, CDR2 YNNKEL (reference sequence). The CDR3 region has the DNA TGTGCCAGCAGTCATGAGACTGCTTCCTACGAGCAGTACTTC. Translation: CASSHETASYEQYF.

The V gene is TRBV5-1, the J gene TRBJ2-5; D gene uncertain. CDR3 length equals 15 residues. Germline CDR1 reads SGHRS; CDR2 reads YFSETQ. Trimming pared 0 bases from V and 2 bases from J, leaving 11 bases between. The CDR3 is CASSLGFPGQETQYF. CDR3 DNA: TGCGCCAGCAGCTTGGGGTTCCCGGGTCAAGAGACCCAGTACTTC.

The chain combines TRBV5-4 with TRBJ1-2, with a weak D call TRBD1 (5 bases). Trimming stripped 5 bases from V and 8 bases from J, with 13 bases between. There are 12 residues in the CDR3. Germline lookup yields CDR1 SGHNT and CDR2 YYREEE (reference sequence). Here the CDR3 reads CASRQGMGGYTF. The DNA of the CDR3 is TGTGCCAGCAGGCAGGGTATGGGGGGCTACACCTTC.

The CDR3 sequence: CASSLDTRQLNTEAFF. CDR3 DNA: TGCGCCAGCAGCTTGGATACCAGACAACTGAACACTGAAGCTTTCTTT. V is TRBV5-1 and J is TRBJ1-1; D remains ambiguous. V shed 0 bases and J shed 0 bases, with 12 bases lying between them. CDR1 SGHRS and CDR2 YFSETQ come from the germline V gene. The CDR3 sequence is 16 residues long. Complete variable domain (other parts from reference TRBV5-1 and TRBJ1-1): KAGVTQTPRYLIKTRGQQVTLSCSPISGHRSVSWYQQTPGQGLQFLFEYFSETQRNKGNFPGRFSGRQFSNSRSEMNVSTLELGDSALYLCASSLDTRQLNTEAFFGQGTRLTVV.

This sequence joins TRBV15 and TRBJ1-4; 7 bases are a match to TRBD1. Germline V CDR1 and CDR2: LNHNV, YYDKDF (reference sequence). The CDR3 spans 15 residues. J was trimmed by 5 bases and V by 8 bases; bases with no gene match: 11. CDR3 DNA: TGTGCCACCGGAGTCCCGGGACAGTTGAATGAAAAACTGTTTTTT. Its protein product is CATGVPGQLNEKLFF.

V gene TRBV3-1 (or the pseudogene TRBV3-2) combines with J gene TRBJ2-3, with 7 nucleotides matching TRBD2. Germline lookup yields CDR1 LGHDT and CDR2 YNNKEL (reference sequence). This CDR3 has 16 amino acids. Trimming at V came to 3 bases and at J to 5 bases, leaving 11 bases not matched to a gene. CDR3 in amino acids: CASSQADAGVGDTQYF. The CDR3 DNA is TGTGCCAGCAGCCAGGCGGATGCGGGGGTGGGAGATACGCAGTATTTT.

This clone was seen more than once but under ten times. V is TRBV6-5 and J is TRBJ1-1; D may be TRBD1 (6 bases). V dropped 10 bases and J dropped 4 bases, with 16 bases sitting between them. Germline CDR1 is MNHEY and CDR2 is SVGAGI. This CDR3 spans 13 amino acids. The CDR3 loop reads CATSRGRGTEAFF. The DNA of the CDR3 is TGTGCCACTTCTCGGGGCAGGGGCACTGAAGCTTTCTTT.

The rearrangement joins TRBV6-5 to TRBJ1-1; 7 positions agree with TRBD1. J lost 5 bases, V lost 6 bases, and 6 bases had no gene match. Germline V gene lookup returns CDR1 MNHEY and CDR2 SVGAGI. The CDR3 is made up of 13 amino acids. The CDR3 is CASSAIQGTEAFF. The DNA for the CDR3 is TGTGCCAGCAGCGCAATACAGGGGACTGAAGCTTTCTTT.